This TCR beta chain was sequenced for a study of T cells in Graves' hyperthyroidism and ophthalmopathy. On the study more broadly: Peripheral blood was collected at initial diagnosis, before any treatment. The study, taken as a whole, reports: The authors' 13 V-J model separated ophthalmopathy from stable hyperthyroidism.

Authors of the study amplified TCR beta CDR3 regions from RNA transcripts. In the first-round RT-PCR of the TCR CDR3, the HTBI primer set was used. TCRdb fed the multiplex PCR reads into MiXCR, producing one record per CDR3 protein. The sample carries around 190,000 distinct CDR3 sequences, less than 20% recorded once. Graves' hyperthyroidism was deemed stable given no ophthalmopathy progression within 18 months. Ten or more counts support this clonotype. Its antigen is still unknown. CDR1 is SGHDT and CDR2 is YYEEEE in the germline V gene. The CDR3 has 20 amino acids. The V end lost 3 bases, the J end lost 3 bases, and 28 bases lay between the germline ends.

This sequence originates from a woman in her 50s with Graves' hyperthyroidism. V usage is TRBV5-6 and J usage is TRBJ2-1; D may be TRBD1 or TRBD2 (6 bases each). Sequencing used blood. Here the CDR3 reads CASSSEPGGQGGGIYNEQFF. The DNA of the CDR3 is TGTGCCAGCAGCTCCGAGCCTGGGGGGCAGGGTGGTGGTATCTACAATGAGCAGTTCTTC.